This T cell receptor beta chain emerged from a study of vaccination effects on CD4 cells after COVID-19. Across the study: Post-vaccine specimens arrived a median 72 days past the second dose. Study conclusions and caveats: The authors studied few convalescent patients and collected no early post-infection timepoints. Vaccine- and infection-induced clones showed marked clonal contraction late following vaccination.

Before any sequencing was done, the ViraFEST assay used viral peptide pools to expand antigen-specific CD4+ T cells. At the end of approximately 10 days of culture, CD4+ T cells were isolated. Participants each got two BNT162b2 or mRNA-1273 vaccine doses. Half-medium changes using IL-2 medium occurred on days 3 and 7. Profiling relied on immunoSEQ multiplex PCR, and the TCRdb table lists in-frame clones only, not all of them. Of tens of thousands of clones listed, just under 80% are singletons. Comments on this clone: Its antigen is not identified.

Germline V CDR1 and CDR2: SGHAT, FQNNGV. The CDR3 is 15 residues long. J was trimmed by 3 bases and V by 2 bases; bases with no gene match: 7. Sample: CD4+ T cells from PBMCs cultured with HCoV-OC43 spike peptides, taken after COVID-19 vaccination. Subset defined: HCoV-OC43 spike overlapping peptide pool stimulation. The chain couples TRBV11-2 to TRBJ2-7, with 7 bases fitting TRBD1. This TCR was sampled from a human donor who received a COVID-19 vaccine. The CDR3 DNA is TGTGCCAGCAGCTTATCGTCAGGGGGTAGCTACGAGCAGTACGTC. This codes for CASSLSSGGSYEQYV.